A single sample gave rise to the 12 T cell receptor beta chains below, sequenced in a study of cytomegalovirus exposure and HLA in healthy donors. The PCR had 60 Vbeta and 13 Jbeta primers. The assay was immunoSEQ multiplex PCR, and TCRdb's table has in-frame clones only and misses some. There are around 160,000 clones in the sample; roughly 80% occur only once, and 7% to 9.5% lies in the top ten. Specimen: PBMCs. The source of these receptors is a male donor in good health and CMV-seropositive.

In its sample, this clone was seen a few times. This chain connects TRBV6-6 to TRBJ2-7; 9 bases agree with TRBD1. J was trimmed by 4 bases and V by 10 bases; bases with no gene match: 5. The germline V gene encodes CDR1 MNHNY and CDR2 SVGAGI (reference sequence). This CDR3 has 12 residues. DNA for the CDR3: TGTGCCACCGGACAGGGGTTTTACGAGCAGTACTTC. This codes for CATGQGFYEQYF.

The V and J genes are TRBV14 and TRBJ2-2; a possible D gene is TRBD2 (5 bases). V was shortened by 4 bases and J by 9 bases, with 12 bases between the two germline ends. This CDR3 has 13 residues. Per germline, CDR1 SGHDN and CDR2 FVKESK. The CDR3 reads CASSRGSPRELFF. The CDR3 coding sequence is TGTGCCAGCAGCCGAGGGTCCCCGAGGGAGCTGTTTTTT.

This rearrangement joins TRBV4-3 to TRBJ2-5; 9 positions match TRBD2. The J call could be wrong; TRBJ2-7 is a better fit for the DNA end. From germline, CDR1 is LGHNA and CDR2 YSLEER. This CDR3 spans 16 amino acids. CDR3: CASSQGLAEFGYEQYF. The CDR3 DNA reads TGCGCCAGCAGCCAAGGACTAGCGGAGTTCGGCTACGAGCAGTACTTC.

The chain links TRBV19 to TRBJ2-2, with TRBD1 identical over 7 bases. There are 15 residues in the CDR3. Per the germline V gene, CDR1 is LNHDA and CDR2 is SQIVND (reference sequence). J gave up 3 bases and V 7 bases, and 8 bases lay outside the gene matches. The CDR3 DNA reads TGTGCCAGTAAAGAGCAGGGGGTAGACACCGGGGAGCTGTTTTTT. Amino acid sequence: CASKEQGVDTGELFF.

The V call is TRBV10-3, the J call TRBJ1-3, with a weak D call TRBD1 (6 bases). This CDR3 spans 14 amino acids. The V gene's germline CDR1 is ENHRY and CDR2 SYGVKD. Trimming removed 7 bases at V and 0 bases at J, with 10 bases between. Here the CDR3 reads CAIKGGSSGNTIYF. CDR3 DNA sequence: TGTGCCATCAAGGGGGGGAGCTCTGGAAACACCATATATTTT.

The CDR3 DNA reads TGCGCCAGCAGCCAAGAATTGGGAACTAGCGGGAGGGCCTGGTTCTTC. Its protein product is CASSQELGTSGRAWFF. V usage is TRBV4-3 and J usage is TRBJ2-1, with 13 nucleotides matching TRBD2. The CDR3 covers 16 residues. J was trimmed by 15 bases and V by 0 bases; bases with no gene match: 11. The germline gives CDR1 LGHNA, CDR2 YSLEER.

The J gene is TRBJ1-4, the V gene TRBV19; 11 nucleotides line up with TRBD1. Trimming took 5 bases from V and 8 from J; bases not matched to a gene: 7. CDR3 size: 15 residues. Per germline, CDR1 LNHDA and CDR2 SQIVND (reference sequence). The CDR3 protein is CASSSGTGGKEKLFF. DNA for the CDR3: TGTGCCAGTAGTTCCGGGACAGGGGGAAAAGAAAAACTGTTTTTT.

The V call is TRBV7-6, the J call TRBJ2-1, with 10 bases lining up with TRBD1. V lost 3 bases, J lost 1 base, and 3 bases stayed unmatched. The germline CDR1 and CDR2 sequences are SGHVS and FNYEAQ. This CDR3 region has 16 residues. The CDR3: CASSLGTGVSYNEQFF. CDR3 nucleotide sequence: TGTGCCAGCAGCTTGGGGACAGGGGTTTCCTACAATGAGCAGTTCTTC.

This clone was recorded only once. The chain couples TRBV7-9 to TRBJ1-1; a possible D gene is TRBD1 (6 bases). Trimming left V 3 bases short and J 4 bases short, with 12 bases between. CDR1 SEHNR and CDR2 FQNEAQ come from the germline V gene (reference sequence). This CDR3 region has 14 residues. The CDR3 bases are TGTGCCAGCAGCTTGTTCGAAGGGGGCACTGAAGCTTTCTTT. Translating it yields CASSLFEGGTEAFF. The complete variable domain, with remaining parts taken from reference TRBV7-9 and TRBJ1-1, reads DTGVSQNPRHKITKRGQNVTFRCDPISEHNRLYWYRQTLGQGPEFLTYFQNEAQLEKSRLLSDRFSAERPKGSFSTLEIQRTEQGDSAMYLCASSLFEGGTEAFFGQGTRLTVV.

The V and J genes are TRBV28 and TRBJ1-6; D uncertain. V lost 7 bases and J 7 bases, leaving 17 bases between the germline ends. Germline CDR1 is MDHEN and CDR2 is SYDVKM. The CDR3 runs 15 residues. Written as DNA, the CDR3 is TGTGCCAGCAAACGGGGTACCCTTCCCAATTCACCCCTCCACTTT. It encodes CASKRGTLPNSPLHF.

The chain combines TRBV29-1 with TRBJ2-5; D unresolved. The germline V gene has CDR1 SQVTM and CDR2 ANQGSEA. Trimming removed 4 bases at V and 7 bases at J, with 13 bases between. The CDR3 is 12 amino acids. The DNA for the CDR3 is TGCAGCGTTGGGAGTCTCATGGGGACCCAGTACTTC. It codes for CSVGSLMGTQYF.

V usage is TRBV7-9 and J usage is TRBJ2-1; TRBD1 agrees at 7 bases. The CDR3 is 17 amino acids. Per germline, CDR1 SEHNR and CDR2 FQNEAQ (reference sequence). Trimming cost V 2 bases and J 0 bases; bases outside gene matches: 7. CDR3: CASSLPWGQSSYNEQFF. Here the CDR3 DNA reads TGTGCCAGCAGCTTACCTTGGGGACAGAGCTCCTACAATGAGCAGTTCTTC.